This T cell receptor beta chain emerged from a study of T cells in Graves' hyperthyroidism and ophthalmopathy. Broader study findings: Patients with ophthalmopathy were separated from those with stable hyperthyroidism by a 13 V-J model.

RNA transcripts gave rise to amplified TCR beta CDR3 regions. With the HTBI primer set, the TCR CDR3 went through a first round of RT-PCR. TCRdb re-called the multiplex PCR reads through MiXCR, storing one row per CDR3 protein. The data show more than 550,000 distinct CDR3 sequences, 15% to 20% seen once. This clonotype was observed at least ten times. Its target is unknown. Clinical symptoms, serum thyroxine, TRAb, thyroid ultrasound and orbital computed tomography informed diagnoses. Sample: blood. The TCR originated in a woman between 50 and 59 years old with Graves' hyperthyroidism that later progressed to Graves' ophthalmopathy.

The CDR3 spells CASTGQLSNTGELFF. CDR3 in DNA: TGTGCCAGCACCGGACAGCTCTCGAACACCGGGGAGCTGTTTTTT. The rearrangement joins TRBV2 to TRBJ2-2, with D maybe TRBD1 (6 bases). Between the trimmed V and J ends, which lost 7 bases and 0 bases, there was a span of 12 bases. Germline V gives CDR1 SNHLY, CDR2 FYNNEI. This CDR3 has 15 residues.